One and the same sample provided the 12 T cell receptor beta chains below, sequenced in a study of early T cells in non-severe SARS-CoV-2 infection. One entry per CDR3 protein results from TCRdb running MiXCR on the 5' RACE reads. Here the sample spans nearly 60,000 distinct CDR3 sequences, 9.5% to 15% being singletons. The sequenced material came from whole blood. The receptors shown here come from an adult who was a healthcare worker with PCR-confirmed SARS-CoV-2 infection or an uninfected control (not recorded which).

In its sample, this clonotype was seen a few times. J is TRBJ1-2 and V is TRBV20-1, with a possible D match to TRBD1 (5 bases). V was cut by 3 bases and J by 0 bases, with 14 bases left in between. Germline-derived CDR1 and CDR2 are DFQATT and SNEGSKA (reference sequence). The CDR3 extends over 15 amino acids. The CDR3 bases are TGCAGTGCTAGTGCAGGGAGGAGAGCTAACTATGGCTACACCTTC. Protein sequence: CSASAGRRANYGYTF.

This clonotype was counted only a few times. The chain employs TRBV29-1 and TRBJ1-3; perhaps TRBD1 as D (5 bases). V was cut by 6 bases and J by 2 bases, with 17 bases left in between. CDR3 length: 15 amino acids. Germline CDR1 and CDR2: SQVTM and ANQGSEA. Here the CDR3 reads CSVGDWRAPGNTIYF. CDR3 DNA: TGCAGCGTGGGGGATTGGAGGGCTCCTGGAAACACCATATATTTT.

This rearrangement joins TRBV20-1 to TRBJ1-2, with unresolved D. V lost 3 bases and J lost 4, with 9 bases in between. Germline V gene data show CDR1 as DFQATT and CDR2 as SNEGSKA (reference sequence). The CDR3 spans 12 residues. This chain's CDR3 is CSARLAPYGYTF. The CDR3 nucleotides are TGCAGTGCTAGGCTGGCGCCCTATGGCTACACCTTC.

This clonotype has ten or more counts. This chain links TRBV11-2 with TRBJ2-7; no definite D call. Germline V lookup: CDR1 SGHAT, CDR2 FQNNGV. V lost 5 bases and J 3 bases, leaving 17 bases between the germline ends. The CDR3 covers 15 residues. The CDR3 is CASSALGQASYEQYF. The CDR3 DNA follows: TGTGCCAGCAGCGCCCTCGGCCAGGCGAGCTACGAGCAGTACTTC.

In DNA form, the CDR3 reads TGTGCCAGCAGCTTATCCGAAACCCACTCTGGAAACACCATATATTTT. Protein product: CASSLSETHSGNTIYF. The chain couples TRBV7-9 to TRBJ1-3, with no clear D. The CDR3 is made up of 16 amino acids. Trimming shortened V by 2 bases and J by 0 bases, and 11 bases separated the two germline ends. From germline, CDR1 is SEHNR and CDR2 FQNEAQ (reference sequence). The variable domain in full, completed from reference TRBV7-9 and TRBJ1-3, reads DTGVSQNPRHKITKRGQNVTFRCDPISEHNRLYWYRQTLGQGPEFLTYFQNEAQLEKSRLLSDRFSAERPKGSFSTLEIQRTEQGDSAMYLCASSLSETHSGNTIYFGEGSWLTVV.

Concerning this clonotype: It may be a read error: a sequence one base away is much more abundant. The chain carries TRBV5-1 and TRBJ1-4; maybe TRBD1 (6 bases). Germline CDR1 reads SGHRS; CDR2 reads YFSETQ. This CDR3 contains 14 residues. The CDR3 is CASSRSIQDSGLIF. CDR3 coding DNA: TGCGCCAGCAGTCGATCAATACAGGACAGTGGGCTGATTTTT.

This clonotype has more than one count but fewer than ten. V is TRBV11-2 and J is TRBJ2-1; D is ambiguous. V lost 0 bases to trimming and J lost 4 bases, with 4 bases between them. Germline V gene lookup returns CDR1 SGHAT and CDR2 FQNNGV. CDR3 length: 13 amino acids. The CDR3 loop is CASSLEVYNEQFF. Written as DNA, the CDR3 is TGTGCCAGCAGCTTAGAGGTATACAATGAGCAGTTCTTC. Together with reference TRBV11-2 and TRBJ2-1, the CDR3 gives the full variable domain: EAGVAQSPRYKIIEKRQSVAFWCNPISGHATLYWYQQILGQGPKLLIQFQNNGVVDDSQLPKDRFSAERLKGVDSTLKIQPAKLEDSAVYLCASSLEVYNEQFFGPGTRLTVL.

The chain uses TRBV29-1 and TRBJ2-1; D is uncertain. The ends were cut back, 8 bases at V and 0 bases at J, with 11 bases in the middle. The CDR3 has 13 residues. Germline V gene sequence: CDR1 SQVTM, CDR2 ANQGSEA. The CDR3 loop is CSWSKSSYNEQFF. The CDR3 bases are TGCAGCTGGTCCAAGAGCTCCTACAATGAGCAGTTCTTC.

This clonotype appeared a few times. The J gene is TRBJ2-1, the V gene TRBV3-1, with D perhaps matching TRBD1 (6 bases). Trimming took off 6 bases at V and 4 bases at J, with 7 bases between the two ends. Germline V CDR1 and CDR2: LGHDT, YNNKEL (reference sequence). CDR3 length equals 12 residues. The CDR3 DNA sequence: TGTGCCAGCAGAGGGGGATACAATGAGCAGTTCTTC. This translates into CASRGGYNEQFF.

This clonotype has a handful of counts. V is TRBV9 and J is TRBJ2-2; perhaps TRBD2 as D (5 bases). The V gene's germline CDR1 is SGDLS and CDR2 YYNGEE. Trimming took off 4 bases at V and 4 bases at J, with 11 bases between the two ends. This CDR3 has 14 amino acids. CDR3 sequence reads: CASSSLSGTGELFF. CDR3 nucleotide sequence: TGTGCCAGCAGCTCTCTAAGCGGCACCGGGGAGCTGTTTTTT.

The sample holds many counts of this clonotype. The chain employs TRBV7-9 and TRBJ2-7; D perhaps matches TRBD2 (6 bases). The germline gives CDR1 SEHNR, CDR2 FQNEAQ (reference sequence). V was shortened by 0 bases and J by 3 bases, with 9 bases between the two germline ends. The CDR3 spans 14 residues. Written as DNA, the CDR3 is TGTGCCAGCAGCTTAGCGGTCGGGGGCTACGAGCAGTACTTC. Its translation is CASSLAVGGYEQYF. Using reference TRBV7-9 and TRBJ2-7 for the parts outside the CDR3, the full variable domain is DTGVSQNPRHKITKRGQNVTFRCDPISEHNRLYWYRQTLGQGPEFLTYFQNEAQLEKSRLLSDRFSAERPKGSFSTLEIQRTEQGDSAMYLCASSLAVGGYEQYFGPGTRLTVT.

This clonotype was counted between two and nine times. The rearrangement joins TRBV20-1 to TRBJ1-5, with D possibly being TRBD1 (5 bases). The CDR3 is 12 residues long. V lost 6 bases, J lost 7 bases, and 13 bases lay in between. Looked up from germline, CDR1 is DFQATT and CDR2 is SNEGSKA (reference sequence). The CDR3 DNA reads TGCAGTGCAAAAACAGGTCCCCAGCCCCAGCATTTT. Translation gives CSAKTGPQPQHF.